Presented here are 11 T cell receptor beta chains from one specimen sequenced in a study of regulatory T cells in long-lasting Graves disease. The time point was: persistent/refractory GD, antithyroid drugs over 5 years with positive TRAb. RNA extracted from PBMCs served as the sequencing template. Construction of the TCR beta libraries employed iRepertoire HTBI primers in conjunction with Arm-PCR of CDR3 regions. TCRdb reprocessed the multiplex PCR reads with MiXCR, giving one entry per CDR3 protein. The sample includes a few hundred thousand distinct CDR3 sequences, about a quarter of them seen just once. Specimen: peripheral blood mononuclear cells (PBMCs), collected when the disease was refractory, from a patient treated with antithyroid drugs. The receptors come from a female donor with Graves disease.

This clonotype was detected only a few times. The V gene is TRBV20-1, the J gene TRBJ1-5; the D is unclear. The CDR3 sequence is 12 residues long. Germline loops: CDR1 DFQATT, CDR2 SNEGSKA (reference sequence). Trimming pared 2 bases from V and 4 bases from J, leaving 6 bases between. The DNA of the CDR3 is TGCAGTGCTAGAAACGAGAATCAGCCCCAGCATTTT. This codes for CSARNENQPQHF.

For this clonotype: A clone one base away is much larger, so this may be a read error. The rearrangement links TRBV2 to TRBJ2-2; the D gene is possibly TRBD1 (5 bases). The ends were cut back, 6 bases at V and 6 bases at J, with 14 bases in the middle. Germline V gives CDR1 SNHLY, CDR2 FYNNEI. This CDR3 contains 14 residues. The chain's CDR3 is CASRPNAGPGELFF. CDR3 sequence (DNA): TGTGCCAGCAGACCCAATGCAGGGCCCGGGGAGCTGTTTTTT.

V usage is TRBV5-6 and J usage is TRBJ1-6; D not resolved. Per the germline V gene, CDR1 is SGHDT and CDR2 is YYEEEE. V was trimmed by 3 bases and J by 4 bases, leaving 20 bases between them. CDR3 size: 18 residues. The chain's CDR3 is CASSSPVRGELYNSPLHF. The CDR3 nucleotides are TGTGCCAGCAGCTCGCCAGTCCGGGGAGAACTTTATAATTCACCCCTCCACTTT.

The chain recombines TRBV30 with TRBJ2-7, with D perhaps TRBD1 (6 bases). Trimming cost V 4 bases and J 9 bases, with 13 bases left between them. Germline-derived CDR1 and CDR2 are GTSNPN and SVGIG (reference sequence). The length of the CDR3 is 11 residues. The CDR3 nucleotides are TGTGCCTGGACCAACAAAGGGGGGCAGTACTTC. As protein: CAWTNKGGQYF.

This clonotype was observed many times. The gene calls are TRBV10-3 and TRBJ2-7; D uncertain. Between the trimmed V and J ends, which lost 7 bases and 5 bases, there was a span of 9 bases. This CDR3 comprises 11 residues. The germline gives CDR1 ENHRY, CDR2 SYGVKD. The CDR3 reads CAITVDHEQYF. In nucleotides, the CDR3 is TGTGCCATCACGGTGGACCACGAGCAGTACTTC.

V gene TRBV5-1 combines with J gene TRBJ1-6, with D perhaps TRBD1 (5 bases). Germline V gives CDR1 SGHRS, CDR2 YFSETQ. Trimming shortened V by 0 bases and J by 7 bases, and 11 bases separated the two germline ends. The CDR3 has 15 amino acids. The CDR3 spells CASSLAGPENSPLHF. The CDR3 region has the DNA TGCGCCAGCAGCTTGGCGGGACCCGAGAATTCACCCCTCCACTTT.

The chain combines TRBV7-9 with TRBJ2-7; D call uncertain. This CDR3 spans 14 amino acids. Looked up from germline, CDR1 is SEHNR and CDR2 is FQNEAQ (reference sequence). V dropped 1 base and J dropped 2 bases, with 9 bases sitting between them. The CDR3 sequence is CASSLDGRAYEQYF. The DNA of the CDR3 is TGTGCCAGCAGCTTAGACGGTCGGGCCTACGAGCAGTACTTC.

A word on this clonotype: Since a much larger clone is just one base distant, this may be a read error. V and J are TRBV2 and TRBJ1-4; D is ambiguous. This CDR3 comprises 13 residues. Per germline, CDR1 SNHLY and CDR2 FYNNEI. V was shortened by 0 bases and J by 10 bases, with 9 bases between the two germline ends. The CDR3 region is CASSEALIGKLFF. CDR3 bases: TGTGCCAGCAGTGAAGCGCTTATAGGAAAACTGTTTTTT. The full variable domain, its missing parts supplied by reference TRBV2 and TRBJ1-4, is EPEVTQTPSHQVTQMGQEVILRCVPISNHLYFYWYRQILGQKVEFLVSFYNNEISEKSEIFDDQFSVERPDGSNFTLKIRSTKLEDSAMYFCASSEALIGKLFFGSGTQLSVL.

This clonotype was observed a single time. Compared with germline, one end of the junction differs, possibly owing to a read error. In DNA, the CDR3 is TGTGCCAGCAGTCCAGACAGGCAGAGCACCGGGGAGCCGTTTTTT. Translated: CASSPDRQSTGEPFF. J is TRBJ2-2 and V is TRBV2; perhaps TRBD1 as D (6 bases). Germline CDR1 and CDR2: SNHLY and FYNNEI. The CDR3 runs to 15 residues.

In this sample, this clonotype turned up a few times. The chain joins TRBV19 to TRBJ1-5, with D unclear. Germline CDR1 reads LNHDA; CDR2 reads SQIVND (reference sequence). The CDR3 contains 15 residues. Trimming stripped 7 bases from V and 0 bases from J, with 13 bases between. Here the CDR3 DNA reads TGTGCCAGTACCCCCTACAGTTATAGCAATCAGCCCCAGCATTTT. Residues: CASTPYSYSNQPQHF. The full variable domain, with the rest looked up from reference TRBV19 and TRBJ1-5, is DGGITQSPKYLFRKEGQNVTLSCEQNLNHDAMYWYRQDPGQGLRLIYYSQIVNDFQKGDIAEGYSVSREKKESFPLTVTSAQKNPTAFYLCASTPYSYSNQPQHFGDGTRLSIL.

J is TRBJ2-1 and V is TRBV28; D is possibly TRBD1 or TRBD2 (5 bases each). The CDR3 spans 16 residues. The germline V and J ends were trimmed by 0 bases and 0 bases, with 9 bases remaining between them. Germline V gene lookup returns CDR1 MDHEN and CDR2 SYDVKM. The CDR3 sequence: CASSLWGRGSYNEQFF. The CDR3 DNA sequence: TGTGCCAGCAGTTTATGGGGACGGGGCTCCTACAATGAGCAGTTCTTC.